This section outlines one TCR beta chain sequence together with its context. The data were obtained in a study of blood T cell repertoires in COVID-19. Study overall: Donors in the United States, Italy and Spain gave samples during acute or convalescent COVID-19.

Generated by immunoSEQ multiplex PCR, the TCRdb table keeps only in-frame clones and is missing some. The sample records approximately 260,000 clones, about 87% being singletons. Germline CDR1 and CDR2: LGHNA and YSLEER. The CDR3 is made up of 15 amino acids. V was pared by 4 bases and J by 9 bases, with 8 bases of the junction left unmatched. Source material: peripheral blood. The rearrangement uses TRBV4-3 and TRBJ2-1; 11 positions agree with TRBD2. The clonotype was recovered from a human donor in a cohort sampled during active COVID-19. CDR3 loop: CASSPGLAGWGEQFF. DNA for the CDR3: TGCGCCAGCAGCCCTGGACTAGCGGGTTGGGGTGAGCAGTTCTTC.